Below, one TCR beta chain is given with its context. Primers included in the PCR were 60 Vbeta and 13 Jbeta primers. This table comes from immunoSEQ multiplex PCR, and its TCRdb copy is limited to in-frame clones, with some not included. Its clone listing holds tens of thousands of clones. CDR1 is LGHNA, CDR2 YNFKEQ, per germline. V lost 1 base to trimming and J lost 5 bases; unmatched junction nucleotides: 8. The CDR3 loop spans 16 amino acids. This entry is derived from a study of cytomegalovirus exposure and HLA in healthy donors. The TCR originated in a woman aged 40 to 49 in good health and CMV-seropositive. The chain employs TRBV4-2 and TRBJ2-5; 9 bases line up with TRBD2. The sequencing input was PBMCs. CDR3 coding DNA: TGTGCCAGCAGCCAAGCGCCTAGCGGGACGGCGGAGACCCAGTACTTC. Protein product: CASSQAPSGTAETQYF.